The entry below gives a single T cell receptor beta chain sequence along with its context. The sample comes from a study of blood T cell repertoires in COVID-19. Overall study: There were acute and convalescent COVID-19 samples, and they came from the United States, Italy and Spain.

The CDR3 contains 14 residues. Germline CDR1 is MGHRA and CDR2 is YSYEKL. V trimming: 1 base; J trimming: 8 bases; junction bases outside the gene matches: 5. Study processing details: Estimation of nucleated cell counts was performed using reference gene primer amplification. Assay: immunoSEQ multiplex PCR; the TCRdb copy retains only in-frame clones and omits some. The V and J calls and clone size are taken from that table; D and trimming were inferred from the DNA. Here the sample spans around 390,000 clones, approximately 87% being singletons. Cohort placement rested on clinical history that participants reported themselves.

Input material: PBMCs or T cells enriched from blood (not recorded which). This chain uses TRBV4-1 with TRBJ2-1; TRBD1 agrees at 7 bases. The TCR comes from a woman in her forties or fifties who had recovered from COVID-19. The CDR3 loop is CASSQGGRGYEQFF. The CDR3 DNA is TGCGCCAGCAGCCAAGGAGGCAGGGGGTATGAGCAGTTCTTC.